This T cell receptor (beta chain) derives from a study of cytomegalovirus exposure and HLA in healthy donors. Germline loops: CDR1 SQVTM, CDR2 ANQGSEA. The V and J ends lost 7 bases and 0 bases, in that order; junction bases with no gene match: 10. The CDR3 is 16 residues long. Primers included in the PCR were 60 Vbeta and 13 Jbeta primers. Assay used: immunoSEQ multiplex PCR; TCRdb lists only in-frame clones, some missing. This sample has 100,000 to 150,000 clones, with about 10% found just once. The clonotype originates from a young woman in good health and CMV-seropositive. This rearrangement joins TRBV29-1 to TRBJ2-1; TRBD2 agrees at 9 bases. Sequencing used PBMCs. CDR3 sequence: CSGTTSGPSSYNEQFF. The DNA for the CDR3 is TGCAGCGGTACAACTAGCGGGCCCAGCTCCTACAATGAGCAGTTCTTC.